Reported below is one TCR beta chain. This sample is drawn from a study of blood T cell repertoires in COVID-19. Across the whole study: Sources were T cells, B-cell-depleted T cells, or PBMCs; the material itself was cDNA or gDNA.

How the authors handled the data: Using reference gene primer amplification, nucleated cell counts were estimated. The assay was immunoSEQ multiplex PCR, and TCRdb's table has in-frame clones only and misses some. Clonal size and the V and J genes are those of that table, whereas D and trimming came from the DNA. The sample yields over 55,000 clones, roughly 87% seen once. This clonotype was sampled from a woman older than 75 with COVID-19, enrolled during active disease. The sequencing sample was made of peripheral blood.

For the CDR3, the DNA is TGTGCCAGCAGCTCAGGTGGAAACACCATATATTTT. Protein product: CASSSGGNTIYF. The V and J genes are TRBV9 and TRBJ1-3; D ambiguous. There are 12 residues in the CDR3. The V end was cut by 4 bases, the J end by 3 bases, with 5 bases between. Germline CDR1 SGDLS, CDR2 YYNGEE.